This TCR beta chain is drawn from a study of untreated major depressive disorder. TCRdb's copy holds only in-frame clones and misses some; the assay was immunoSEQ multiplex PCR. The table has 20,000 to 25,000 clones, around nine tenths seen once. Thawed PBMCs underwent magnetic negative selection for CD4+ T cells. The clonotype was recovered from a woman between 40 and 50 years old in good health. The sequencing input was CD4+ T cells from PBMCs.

CDR3 loop: CASSQDEYMDTGSYTF. The CDR3 DNA reads TGCGCCAGCAGCCAAGATGAATATATGGATACGGGAAGCTACACCTTC. This chain joins TRBV4-1 and TRBJ1-2; D is undetermined. The CDR3 is made up of 16 amino acids. V lost 0 bases and J 9 bases, leaving 20 bases between the germline ends. Germline V gene lookup returns CDR1 MGHRA and CDR2 YSYEKL.